This is a list of T cell receptor beta chains from one sample in a study of cytomegalovirus exposure and HLA in healthy donors. Using immunoSEQ multiplex PCR, the repertoire was profiled, and TCRdb retains in-frame clones only, with some absent. The sample includes fewer than 200,000 clones, around 85% of them seen just once. Specimen: PBMCs. The source is a human donor in good health. The CDR3 runs from the conserved cysteine through the conserved F or W.

j_call: TRBJ2-3; cdr3_length: 14; v_call: TRBV2; cdr3_aa: CASSAVLSTDTQYF
j_call: TRBJ2-3; cdr3_length: 13; v_call: TRBV6-1; cdr3_aa: CASRDRERDTQYF
j_call: TRBJ2-7; cdr3_length: 17; v_call: TRBV10-3; cdr3_aa: CAISESKPGTGHYEQYF
j_call: TRBJ2-7; cdr3_length: 14; v_call: TRBV7-6; cdr3_aa: CASSHGLGSYEQYF
j_call: TRBJ1-1; cdr3_length: 12; v_call: TRBV6-4; cdr3_aa: CASKGANTEAFF
j_call: TRBJ1-3; cdr3_length: 14; v_call: TRBV18; cdr3_aa: CASSPEGAGNTIYF
j_call: TRBJ1-1; cdr3_length: 13; v_call: TRBV9; cdr3_aa: CASSGGGLTEAFF
j_call: TRBJ1-1; cdr3_length: 12; v_call: TRBV5-6; cdr3_aa: CASSPGGAEAFF
j_call: TRBJ2-1; cdr3_length: 15; v_call: TRBV19; cdr3_aa: CASSIEAGKYNEQFF
j_call: TRBJ1-5; cdr3_length: 12; v_call: TRBV27; cdr3_aa: CASSRGGQPQHF
j_call: TRBJ2-2; cdr3_length: 14; v_call: TRBV5-1; cdr3_aa: CAIKTGTNTGELFF